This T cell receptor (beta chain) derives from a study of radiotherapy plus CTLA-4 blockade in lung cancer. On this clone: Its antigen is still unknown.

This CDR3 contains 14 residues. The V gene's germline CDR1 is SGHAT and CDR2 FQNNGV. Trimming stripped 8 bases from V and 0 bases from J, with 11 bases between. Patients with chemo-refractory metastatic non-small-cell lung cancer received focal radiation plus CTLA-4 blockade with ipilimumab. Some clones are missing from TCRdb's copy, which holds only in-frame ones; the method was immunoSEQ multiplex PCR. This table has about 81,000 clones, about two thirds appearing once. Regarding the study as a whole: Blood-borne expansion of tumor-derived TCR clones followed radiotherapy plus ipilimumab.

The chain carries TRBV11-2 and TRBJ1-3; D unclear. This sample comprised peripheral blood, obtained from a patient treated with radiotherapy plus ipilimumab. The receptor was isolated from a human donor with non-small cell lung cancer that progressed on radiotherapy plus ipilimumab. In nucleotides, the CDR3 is TGTGCCAGCGCAATAGGCAGCTCTGGAAACACCATATATTTT. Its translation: CASAIGSSGNTIYF.